A selection of T cell receptor beta chains follows, all from one sample in a study of T cells in localized non-small cell lung cancer. Data came from immunoSEQ multiplex PCR; TCRdb stores just in-frame clones and leaves some out. The sample shows some 25,000 clones, about 91% of them seen only once. The material was peripheral blood, obtained before any cancer treatment. The source is a female donor of 60 years or more with stage II squamous cell lung carcinoma. The CDR3 runs from the conserved cysteine through the conserved F or W. A D gene is named only where the DNA matches it firmly. Size is omitted from some rows. Given values are once, few, many or a class for expanded clones.

d_gene,j_gene,v_gene,abundance,CDR3nt,CDR3aa
.,TRBJ2-1,TRBV30,.,TGTGCCACGGAACAGGGCGGGGGCAATTTACATGAGCAGTTCTTC,CATEQGGGNLHEQFF
TRBD2,TRBJ2-3,TRBV5-8,.,TGTGCCAGCAGCTTTCGGACTAGTAAGCCAGATACGCAGTATTTT,CASSFRTSKPDTQYF
.,TRBJ1-2,TRBV2,.,TGTGCCAGCAGTGAAAGGCCAGGGGAAAACTATGGCTACACCTTC,CASSERPGENYGYTF
.,TRBJ2-5,TRBV27,.,TGTGCCAGCAGTCCCGGCCAGGGAAGGTCTGAGGAGACCCAGTACTTC,CASSPGQGRSEETQYF
.,TRBJ2-5,TRBV6-1,.,TGTGCCAGTGTTATTCCCGGACAAGAGACCCAGTACTTC,CASVIPGQETQYF
.,TRBJ2-1,TRBV7-9,.,TGTGCCAGCAGCTTTTGGGGAAGCTCCTACAATGAGCAGTTCTTC,CASSFWGSSYNEQFF
TRBD1,TRBJ1-1,TRBV5-4,.,TGTGCCAGCAGCTTCGGACAGGCTCACACTGAAGCTTTCTTT,CASSFGQAHTEAFF
.,TRBJ1-1,TRBV6-5,once,TGTGCCAGCAGTTACTCCTTGAACACTGAAGCTTTCTTT,CASSYSLNTEAFF
.,TRBJ1-2,TRBV7-9,.,TGTGCCAGCAGCTTGGGACACCTTTATAACTATGGCTACACCTTC,CASSLGHLYNYGYTF
.,TRBJ1-1,TRBV6-6,few,TGTGCCAGCAGTCCCGCGGACCGCACTGAAGCTTTCTTT,CASSPADRTEAFF
.,TRBJ2-7,TRBV7-2,once,TGTGCCAGCAGCTCTTCCCTTAGGGGCACCTACGAGCAGTACTTC,CASSSSLRGTYEQYF
.,TRBJ1-2,TRBV5-1,.,TGCGCCAGCAGCTCCATGCCGTCCTATGGCTACACCTTC,CASSSMPSYGYTF
.,TRBJ2-5,TRBV2,once,TGTGCCAGCAGTACGGGGACTGTGACCCAGTACTTC,CASSTGTVTQYF
.,TRBJ1-3,TRBV9,.,TGTGCCAGCAGCCCCTACACAACCTCCGGAGGTGGAAACACCATATATTTT,CASSPYTTSGGGNTIYF
.,TRBJ1-1,TRBV14,.,TGTGCCAGCAGCCCAAAGGACGGAGTTGAAGCTTTCTTT,CASSPKDGVEAFF
TRBD1,TRBJ1-2,TRBV18,once,TGTGCCAGCTCACGTCCCGGGACAGGGATGAACTATGGCTACACCTTC,CASSRPGTGMNYGYTF
TRBD1,TRBJ1-2,TRBV29-1,.,TGCAGCGTTGCTAACACAGGGGGCCCTAACTATGGCTACACCTTC,CSVANTGGPNYGYTF
.,TRBJ2-7,TRBV7-2,.,TGTGCCAGCAGCTCCTGGGGCAACTCCTACGAGCAGTACTTC,CASSSWGNSYEQYF
.,TRBJ1-1,TRBV5-1,.,TGCGCCAGCAGCTTGGGTTCGCAGGCTATGAACACTGAAGCTTTCTTT,CASSLGSQAMNTEAFF